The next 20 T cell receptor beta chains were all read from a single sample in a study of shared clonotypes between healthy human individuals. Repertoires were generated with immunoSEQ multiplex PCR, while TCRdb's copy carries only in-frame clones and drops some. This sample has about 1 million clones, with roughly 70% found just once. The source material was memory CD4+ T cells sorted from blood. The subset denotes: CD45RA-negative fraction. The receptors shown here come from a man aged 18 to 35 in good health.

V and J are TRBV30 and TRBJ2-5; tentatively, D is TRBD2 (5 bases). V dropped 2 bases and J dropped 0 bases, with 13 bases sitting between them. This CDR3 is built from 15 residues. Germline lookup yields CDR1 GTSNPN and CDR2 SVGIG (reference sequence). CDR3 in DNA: TGTGCCTGGAGTAGTCGAGCGGAGTACCAAGAGACCCAGTACTTC. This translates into CAWSSRAEYQETQYF.

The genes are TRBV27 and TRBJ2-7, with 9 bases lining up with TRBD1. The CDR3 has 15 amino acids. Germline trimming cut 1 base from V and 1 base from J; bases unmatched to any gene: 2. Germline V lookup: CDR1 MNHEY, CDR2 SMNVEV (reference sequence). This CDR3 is CASSLYRGRSYEQYF. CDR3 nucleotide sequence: TGTGCCAGCAGTTTATACAGGGGGCGATCCTACGAGCAGTACTTC.

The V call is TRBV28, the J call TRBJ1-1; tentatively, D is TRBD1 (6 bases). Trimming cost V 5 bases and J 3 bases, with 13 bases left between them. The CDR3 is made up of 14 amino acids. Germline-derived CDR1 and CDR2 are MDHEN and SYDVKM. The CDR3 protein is CASSAEGGYTEAFF. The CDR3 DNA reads TGTGCCAGCAGTGCGGAAGGGGGTTACACTGAAGCTTTCTTT. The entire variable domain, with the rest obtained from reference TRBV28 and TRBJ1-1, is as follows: DVKVTQSSRYLVKRTGEKVFLECVQDMDHENMFWYRQDPGLGLRLIYFSYDVKMKEKGDIPEGYSVSREKKERFSLILESASTNQTSMYLCASSAEGGYTEAFFGQGTRLTVV.

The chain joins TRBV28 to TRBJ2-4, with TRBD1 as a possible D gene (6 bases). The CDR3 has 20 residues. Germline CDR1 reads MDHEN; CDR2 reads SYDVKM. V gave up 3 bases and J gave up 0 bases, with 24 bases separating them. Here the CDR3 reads CASSFLHGQPHGLAKNIQYF. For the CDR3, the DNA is TGTGCCAGCAGTTTCTTACACGGACAGCCGCACGGGTTAGCCAAAAACATTCAGTACTTC.

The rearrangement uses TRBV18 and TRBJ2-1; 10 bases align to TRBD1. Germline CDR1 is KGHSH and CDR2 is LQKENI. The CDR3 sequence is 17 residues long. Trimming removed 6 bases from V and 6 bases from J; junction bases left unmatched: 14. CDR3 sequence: CASSLARPGQGFNEQFF. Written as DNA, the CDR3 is TGTGCCAGCTCCTTGGCCCGACCGGGACAGGGGTTCAATGAGCAGTTCTTC.

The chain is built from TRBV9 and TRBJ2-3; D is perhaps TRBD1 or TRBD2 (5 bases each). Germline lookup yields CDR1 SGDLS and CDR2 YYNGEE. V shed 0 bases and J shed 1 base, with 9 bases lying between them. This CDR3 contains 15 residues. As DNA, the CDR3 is TGTGCCAGCAGCGTAGATGTGGGGGGCACAGATACGCAGTATTTT. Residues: CASSVDVGGTDTQYF.

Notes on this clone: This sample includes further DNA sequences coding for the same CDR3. The CDR3 coding sequence is TGTGCCAGCAGCGCACGGGGGGGACCCACAGATACGCAGTATTTT. It translates to CASSARGGPTDTQYF. This sequence joins TRBV6-1 and TRBJ2-3, with TRBD2 matching over 8 bases. This CDR3 has 15 residues. The junction had 7 bases not matched to a gene; V was cut back by 6 bases and J by 2 bases. Germline CDR1 reads MNHNS; CDR2 reads SASEGT.

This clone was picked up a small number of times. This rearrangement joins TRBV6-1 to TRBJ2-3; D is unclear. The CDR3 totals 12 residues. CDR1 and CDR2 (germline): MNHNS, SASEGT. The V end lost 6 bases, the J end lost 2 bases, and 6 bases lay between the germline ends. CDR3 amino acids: CASRGLTDTQYF. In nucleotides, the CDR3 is TGTGCCAGCAGAGGGCTCACAGATACGCAGTATTTT.

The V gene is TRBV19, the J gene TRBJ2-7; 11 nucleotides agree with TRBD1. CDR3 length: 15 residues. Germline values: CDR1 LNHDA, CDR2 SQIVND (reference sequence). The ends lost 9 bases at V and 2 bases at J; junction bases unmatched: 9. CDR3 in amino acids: CASAYGTGGTYEQYF. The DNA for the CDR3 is TGTGCCAGCGCATACGGGACAGGGGGTACCTACGAGCAGTACTTC.

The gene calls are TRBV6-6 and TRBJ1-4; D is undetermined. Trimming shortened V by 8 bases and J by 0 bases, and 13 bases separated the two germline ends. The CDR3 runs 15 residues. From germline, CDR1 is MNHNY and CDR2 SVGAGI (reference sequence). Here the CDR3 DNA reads TGTGCCAGCTCCCCCGTTTGGGCAACTAATGAAAAACTGTTTTTT. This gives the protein CASSPVWATNEKLFF.

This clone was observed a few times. CDR3 region: CASTWTSAEVDTQYF. CDR3 coding DNA: TGTGCCAGCACCTGGACTAGCGCGGAGGTCGATACGCAGTATTTT. The chain links TRBV2 to TRBJ2-3; 9 bases match TRBD2. After removal of 7 bases from V and 6 bases from J, the junction contained 11 bases not matched to a gene. CDR3 length equals 15 residues. From germline, CDR1 is SNHLY and CDR2 FYNNEI.

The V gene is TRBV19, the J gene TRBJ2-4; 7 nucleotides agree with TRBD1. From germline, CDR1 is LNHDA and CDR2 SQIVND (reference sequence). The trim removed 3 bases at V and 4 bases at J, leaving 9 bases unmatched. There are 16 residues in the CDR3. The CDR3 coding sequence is TGTGCCAGTAGTATGTCTTCCTTGGGACAGAAAAACATTCAGTACTTC. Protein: CASSMSSLGQKNIQYF.

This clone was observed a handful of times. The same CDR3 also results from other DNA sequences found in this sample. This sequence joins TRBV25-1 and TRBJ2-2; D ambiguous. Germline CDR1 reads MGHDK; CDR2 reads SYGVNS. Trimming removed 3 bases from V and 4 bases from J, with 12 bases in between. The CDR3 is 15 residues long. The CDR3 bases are TGTGCCAGCAGTGACCCGGCCCGGCCCACCGGGGAGCTGTTTTTT. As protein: CASSDPARPTGELFF.

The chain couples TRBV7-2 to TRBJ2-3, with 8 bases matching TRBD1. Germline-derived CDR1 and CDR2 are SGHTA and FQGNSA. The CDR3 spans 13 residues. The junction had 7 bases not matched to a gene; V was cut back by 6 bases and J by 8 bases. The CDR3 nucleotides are TGTGCCAGCAGTAAACCAGGGGGCAGTACGCAGTATTTT. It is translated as CASSKPGGSTQYF.

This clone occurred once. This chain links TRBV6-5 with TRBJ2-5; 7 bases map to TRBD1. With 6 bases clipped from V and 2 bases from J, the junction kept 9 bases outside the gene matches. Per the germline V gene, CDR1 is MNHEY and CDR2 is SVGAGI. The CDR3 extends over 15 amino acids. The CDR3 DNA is TGTGCCAGCAGGAGACAGGGAAGACAACAAGAGACCCAGTACTTC. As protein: CASRRQGRQQETQYF.

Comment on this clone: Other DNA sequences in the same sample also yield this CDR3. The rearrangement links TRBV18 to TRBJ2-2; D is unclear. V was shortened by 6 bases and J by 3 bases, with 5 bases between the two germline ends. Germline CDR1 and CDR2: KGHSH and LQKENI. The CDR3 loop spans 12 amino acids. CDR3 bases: TGTGCCAGCTCTCCTGACACCGGGGAGCTGTTTTTT. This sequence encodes CASSPDTGELFF.

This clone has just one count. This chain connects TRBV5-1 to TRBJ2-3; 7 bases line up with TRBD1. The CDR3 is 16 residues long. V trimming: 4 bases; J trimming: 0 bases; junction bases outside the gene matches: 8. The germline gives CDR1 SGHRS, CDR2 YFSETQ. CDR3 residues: CASSLPTGSSTDTQYF. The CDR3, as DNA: TGCGCCAGCAGCCTGCCGACAGGGTCTAGCACAGATACGCAGTATTTT.

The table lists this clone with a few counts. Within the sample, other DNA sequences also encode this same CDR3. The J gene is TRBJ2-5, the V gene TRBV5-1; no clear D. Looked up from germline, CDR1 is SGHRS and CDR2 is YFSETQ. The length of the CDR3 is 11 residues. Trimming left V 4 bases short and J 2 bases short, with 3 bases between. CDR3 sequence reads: CASSLQETQYF. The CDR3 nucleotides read TGCGCCAGCAGCCTACAAGAGACCCAGTACTTC.

CDR3 DNA sequence: TGCGCCAGCAGCCCTCAGTGGGGGACGAATTCACCCCTCCACTTT. Protein sequence: CASSPQWGTNSPLHF. This rearrangement joins TRBV5-1 to TRBJ1-6, with D perhaps matching TRBD1 (5 bases). The CDR3 has 15 amino acids. Trimming took 4 bases from V and 7 from J, leaving 15 bases between them. The germline V gene has CDR1 SGHRS and CDR2 YFSETQ. The complete variable domain, with remaining parts taken from reference TRBV5-1 and TRBJ1-6, reads KAGVTQTPRYLIKTRGQQVTLSCSPISGHRSVSWYQQTPGQGLQFLFEYFSETQRNKGNFPGRFSGRQFSNSRSEMNVSTLELGDSALYLCASSPQWGTNSPLHFGNGTRLTVT.

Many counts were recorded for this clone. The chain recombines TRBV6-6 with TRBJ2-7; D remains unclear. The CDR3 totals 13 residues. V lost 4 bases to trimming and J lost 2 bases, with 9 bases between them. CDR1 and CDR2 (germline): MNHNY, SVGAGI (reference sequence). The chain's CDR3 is CASSSFSAYEQYF. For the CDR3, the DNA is TGTGCCAGCAGTTCCTTCTCAGCCTACGAGCAGTACTTC.